The 16 T cell receptor beta chains in this list originate from one sample, sequenced in a study of early T cells in non-severe SARS-CoV-2 infection. MiXCR, applied by TCRdb to the 5' RACE reads, yields one record per CDR3 protein. In the table there are approximately 97,000 distinct CDR3 sequences, around 13% of which are singletons. The specimen was whole blood. The receptors originated from an adult who was a healthcare worker with PCR-confirmed SARS-CoV-2 infection or an uninfected control (not recorded which).

This clonotype appeared many times. This chain uses TRBV18 with TRBJ1-6, with 9 bases lining up with TRBD1. J was trimmed by 7 bases and V by 6 bases; bases with no gene match: 4. Germline-derived CDR1 and CDR2 are KGHSH and LQKENI. The CDR3 sequence is 14 residues long. The CDR3 loop reads CASSRTGANSPLHF. CDR3 nucleotides: TGTGCCAGCTCGCGGACAGGGGCCAATTCACCCCTCCACTTT.

V gene TRBV6-2 or TRBV6-3 combines with J gene TRBJ1-1, with D unclear. Germline V gives CDR1 MNHEY, CDR2 SVGEGT. V was shortened by 2 bases and J by 4 bases, with 11 bases between the two germline ends. The CDR3 is 14 amino acids. The CDR3 is CASSYLGRTTEAFF. The DNA for the CDR3 is TGTGCCAGCAGTTACCTAGGACGGACCACTGAAGCTTTCTTT.

This clonotype occurred many times. V and J are TRBV15 and TRBJ2-3; D may correspond to TRBD1 or TRBD2 (5 bases each). V was trimmed by 0 bases and J by 8 bases, leaving 12 bases between them. The germline V gene has CDR1 LNHNV and CDR2 YYDKDF (reference sequence). This CDR3 spans 14 amino acids. CDR3 residues: CATSRDPGRATQYF. CDR3 DNA: TGTGCCACCAGCAGAGATCCGGGGCGGGCTACGCAGTATTTT.

The rearrangement links TRBV7-9 to TRBJ1-1, with D possibly being TRBD1 (5 bases). V shed 4 bases and J shed 9 bases, with 15 bases lying between them. The CDR3 length is 13 residues. From germline, CDR1 is SEHNR and CDR2 FQNEAQ (reference sequence). The CDR3 DNA sequence: TGTGCCAGCAGCTCGGGACCGCAAGGGAAAGCTTTCTTT. Residues: CASSSGPQGKAFF.

This clonotype has only a few counts. The chain joins TRBV7-9 to TRBJ2-7; 9 bases align to TRBD1. The CDR3 is 14 residues long. Germline CDR1 reads SEHNR; CDR2 reads FQNEAQ (reference sequence). The junction had 2 bases not matched to a gene; V was cut back by 0 bases and J by 5 bases. CDR3 region: CASSLADRGNEQYF. In nucleotides, the CDR3 is TGTGCCAGCAGCTTAGCGGACAGGGGTAACGAGCAGTACTTC.

This clonotype was detected ten times or more. V gene TRBV7-9 combines with J gene TRBJ2-5; D gene ambiguous. Germline CDR1 is SEHNR and CDR2 is FQNEAQ (reference sequence). V lost 5 bases and J lost 1, with 14 bases in between. The CDR3 contains 15 residues. CDR3 DNA sequence: TGTGCCAGCAGCCCTCCACACCCGATCCAAGAGACCCAGTACTTC. It translates to CASSPPHPIQETQYF.

This clonotype has only a few counts. The chain combines TRBV6-2 or TRBV6-3 with TRBJ2-7; D is unclear. The CDR3 contains 11 residues. The germline gives CDR1 MNHEY, CDR2 SVGEGT. Deletions cut 3 bases from V and 7 bases from J, with 7 bases between. The CDR3 loop reads CASSYPAEQYF. DNA of the CDR3: TGTGCCAGCAGTTATCCTGCGGAGCAGTACTTC.

This clonotype was counted only a few times. The rearrangement links TRBV7-9 to TRBJ2-3; no reliable D call. The CDR3 consists of 13 residues. V lost 6 bases to trimming and J lost 5 bases, with 12 bases between them. Germline V gives CDR1 SEHNR, CDR2 FQNEAQ (reference sequence). The DNA of the CDR3 is TGTGCCAGCAGGCCACCCGCCCGAGATACGCAGTATTTT. Translating it yields CASRPPARDTQYF.

Ten or more counts support this clonotype. The J gene is TRBJ2-1, the V gene TRBV20-1; the D is unclear. The germline V gene has CDR1 DFQATT and CDR2 SNEGSKA (reference sequence). CDR3 length: 17 residues. The V end was cut by 0 bases, the J end by 5 bases, with 20 bases between. DNA for the CDR3: TGCAGTGCTAGAGATTACAAGGCTAGAACGCGCCACAATGAGCAGTTCTTC. Translated, it gives CSARDYKARTRHNEQFF.

This clonotype was seen repeatedly, ten times or more. The rearrangement links TRBV24-1 to TRBJ2-2; possibly TRBD2 for D (6 bases). The CDR3 is 19 amino acids. Trimming took off 5 bases at V and 4 bases at J, with 25 bases between the two ends. From germline, CDR1 is KGHDR and CDR2 SFDVKD. CDR3 coding DNA: TGTGCCACCAGTGCCCGAGCCTCGTGGGTAGCGGAACCCACCGGGGAGCTGTTTTTT. Its protein is CATSARASWVAEPTGELFF.

CDR3 coding DNA: TGTGCCAGCTCACAGACGGGACACGGCTATACGCAGTATTTT. Translated, it gives CASSQTGHGYTQYF. The chain combines TRBV18 with TRBJ2-3, with D possibly matching TRBD1 (6 bases). V was cut by 4 bases and J by 7 bases, with 15 bases left in between. The CDR3 is 14 amino acids. CDR1 is KGHSH and CDR2 is LQKENI in the germline V gene. Filled out from reference TRBV18 and TRBJ2-3, the complete variable domain reads NAGVMQNPRHLVRRRGQEARLRCSPMKGHSHVYWYRQLPEEGLKFMVYLQKENIIDESGMPKERFSAEFPKEGPSILRIQQVVRGDSAAYFCASSQTGHGYTQYFGPGTRLTVL.

This clonotype has a count of ten or more. The chain is built from TRBV5-8 and TRBJ2-7; TRBD2 aligns across 9 bases. Germline CDR1 is SGHTS and CDR2 is YDEGEE. This CDR3 is built from 13 residues. Germline trimming cut 4 bases from V and 6 bases from J; bases unmatched to any gene: 5. The CDR3 is CASSVRLAAEQYF. In DNA, the CDR3 is TGTGCCAGCAGCGTAAGACTAGCGGCCGAGCAGTACTTC.

The rearrangement joins TRBV27 to TRBJ2-1; D is perhaps TRBD2 (5 bases). Trimming cost V 3 bases and J 8 bases, with 8 bases left between them. The CDR3 has 12 residues. Germline V CDR1 and CDR2: MNHEY, SMNVEV (reference sequence). The CDR3 sequence is CASSLVGDEQFF. The CDR3 nucleotides are TGTGCCAGCAGTTTGGTGGGAGATGAGCAGTTCTTC.

This clonotype was counted many times. The gene calls are TRBV11-2 and TRBJ2-5; 9 bases are shared with TRBD2. Germline trimming cut 2 bases from V and 4 bases from J; bases unmatched to any gene: 8. CDR1 is SGHAT and CDR2 is FQNNGV in the germline V gene. The CDR3 contains 16 residues. This CDR3 is CASSLSPREGRETQYF. In DNA form, the CDR3 reads TGTGCCAGCAGCTTATCCCCGCGGGAGGGCCGAGAGACCCAGTACTTC.

This clonotype was observed a few times. V usage is TRBV11-2 and J usage is TRBJ2-7, with 8 bases lining up with TRBD1. The CDR3 extends over 15 amino acids. CDR1 and CDR2 (germline): SGHAT, FQNNGV. The trim removed 3 bases at V and 5 bases at J, leaving 9 bases unmatched. CDR3 protein: CASSFYGQGFHEQYF. In DNA form, the CDR3 reads TGTGCCAGCAGCTTCTACGGACAGGGCTTCCACGAGCAGTACTTC.

Only a few counts were recorded for this clonotype. This chain uses TRBV2 with TRBJ2-5; possibly TRBD2 for D (6 bases). Trimming pared 3 bases from V and 4 bases from J, leaving 15 bases between. The CDR3 runs 15 residues. CDR1 and CDR2 from the germline V gene are SNHLY and FYNNEI. The CDR3 loop is CASSDVGGIGETQYF. The CDR3 bases are TGTGCCAGCAGTGATGTTGGCGGGATTGGAGAGACCCAGTACTTC.